Sequencing of this T cell receptor beta chain was carried out in a study of tumor and adjacent non-tumor tissue in lung cancer. TCRbeta libraries were built with three rounds of nested PCR, modified from ARM-PCR. MiXCR, run by TCRdb on the multiplex PCR reads, gives a single entry per CDR3 protein. The data show around 75,000 distinct CDR3 sequences, roughly 75% seen once. This sample's RNA came from whole unsorted tissue. Distant lung tissue was collected more than 3 cm away from the tumor edge. The CDR3 is made up of 15 amino acids. Germline values: CDR1 DFQATT, CDR2 SNEGSKA (reference sequence). Comments on this clonotype: Germline and junction disagree at one end, which may indicate a read error.

Sequencing was carried out using distant non-tumor lung tissue. The chain joins TRBV20-1 to TRBJ2-7; the match to TRBD2 covers 8 bases. The sequence was obtained from a woman aged 50 to 65 with non-small cell lung cancer. CDR3 region: CCATSEGTSGYEQCF. CDR3 sequence (DNA): TGCTGTGCTACCTCCGAGGGGACTAGTGGTTACGAGCAGTGCTTC.